The 18 T cell receptor beta chains below come from one sample, sequenced in a study of blood T cell repertoires in COVID-19. TCRdb's table, derived via immunoSEQ multiplex PCR, lists solely in-frame clones and lacks some. The sample lists around 82,000 clones, almost 85% occurring once. The sequencing input was peripheral blood. The receptors were sampled from a man aged 45-60 years with COVID-19, enrolled during active disease.

V usage is TRBV30 and J usage is TRBJ1-2, with D unresolved. This CDR3 region has 11 residues. V lost 2 bases and J 8 bases, leaving 9 bases between the germline ends. Germline V CDR1 and CDR2: GTSNPN, SVGIG (reference sequence). DNA for the CDR3: TGTGCCTGGAGTAACACGCAAGGCTACACCTTC. Translated, it gives CAWSNTQGYTF.

J is TRBJ1-2 and V is TRBV5-6, with 9 positions matching TRBD1. After removal of 3 bases from V and 2 bases from J, the junction contained 5 bases not matched to a gene. The CDR3 consists of 15 residues. Germline-derived CDR1 and CDR2 are SGHDT and YYEEEE. The CDR3 loop reads CASSWQGTGNYGYTF. The CDR3 coding sequence is TGTGCCAGCAGCTGGCAGGGGACAGGGAACTATGGCTACACCTTC.

V usage is TRBV6-1 and J usage is TRBJ2-7; tentative D call: TRBD2 (7 bases). The CDR3 has 16 amino acids. Trimming pared 1 base from V and 3 bases from J, leaving 16 bases between. The germline V gene has CDR1 MNHNS and CDR2 SASEGT. The CDR3 nucleotides are TGTGCCAGCAGTGAAGGAGGGAGGGGGGGCTTCTACGAGCAGTACTTC. Translated: CASSEGGRGGFYEQYF.

This sequence joins TRBV5-1 and TRBJ1-4, with D possibly being TRBD1 (5 bases). Trimming shortened V by 0 bases and J by 7 bases, and 13 bases separated the two germline ends. The germline V gene encodes CDR1 SGHRS and CDR2 YFSETQ. This CDR3 is 15 amino acids long. The CDR3 region has the DNA TGCGCCAGCAGCTTGGGTGCAGGGTCGACTGAAAAACTGTTTTTT. This translates into CASSLGAGSTEKLFF. The full variable domain, with the rest looked up from reference TRBV5-1 and TRBJ1-4, is KAGVTQTPRYLIKTRGQQVTLSCSPISGHRSVSWYQQTPGQGLQFLFEYFSETQRNKGNFPGRFSGRQFSNSRSEMNVSTLELGDSALYLCASSLGAGSTEKLFFGSGTQLSVL.

The sample holds a few counts of this clone. The V gene is TRBV10-3, the J gene TRBJ2-7; maybe TRBD1 (6 bases). Per the germline V gene, CDR1 is ENHRY and CDR2 is SYGVKD. V dropped 8 bases and J dropped 5 bases, with 16 bases sitting between them. This CDR3 is 13 amino acids long. CDR3 bases: TGTGCCATCGGCGTGGGCAGGGGAAACGAGCAGTACTTC. Its protein is CAIGVGRGNEQYF.

The rearrangement joins TRBV25-1 to TRBJ2-3, with 14 bases aligning to TRBD2. V lost 1 base, J lost 5 bases, and 2 bases stayed unmatched. Germline V gene data show CDR1 as MGHDK and CDR2 as SYGVNS. The CDR3 sequence is 16 residues long. CDR3 sequence reads: CASSEFGTSGRDTQYF. DNA of the CDR3: TGTGCCAGCAGTGAATTTGGGACTAGCGGGAGAGATACGCAGTATTTT.

V gene TRBV6-5 combines with J gene TRBJ1-6; no firm D call. The CDR3 sequence is 12 residues long. The germline gives CDR1 MNHEY, CDR2 SVGAGI. V was shortened by 6 bases and J by 10 bases, with 10 bases between the two germline ends. CDR3 protein: CASRDVRSPLHF. The CDR3 coding sequence is TGTGCCAGCAGGGATGTGAGGTCACCCCTCCACTTT.

The chain joins TRBV15 to TRBJ2-2, with TRBD2 matching 7 bases. Trimming took 9 bases from V and 3 from J; bases not matched to a gene: 10. Germline loops: CDR1 LNHNV, CDR2 YYDKDF (reference sequence). The CDR3 covers 15 residues. The CDR3: CATTWGGSHTGELFF. The CDR3, as DNA: TGTGCCACGACCTGGGGCGGGAGTCACACCGGGGAGCTGTTTTTT.

The rearrangement links TRBV18 to TRBJ2-4, with 7 bases fitting TRBD2. V lost 3 bases to trimming and J lost 0 bases; unmatched junction nucleotides: 2. Germline V gives CDR1 KGHSH, CDR2 LQKENI. There are 15 residues in the CDR3. CDR3 in amino acids: CASSPASGAKNIQYF. The CDR3 bases are TGTGCCAGCTCACCGGCTAGCGGAGCCAAAAACATTCAGTACTTC.

This rearrangement joins TRBV27 to TRBJ1-2, with unresolved D. Per the germline V gene, CDR1 is MNHEY and CDR2 is SMNVEV (reference sequence). The V end was cut by 7 bases, the J end by 8 bases, with 20 bases between. This CDR3 is built from 14 residues. The CDR3 reads CASTPAEGFPGYTF. The CDR3 DNA reads as TGTGCCAGCACCCCGGCGGAGGGATTTCCGGGCTACACCTTC.

V and J are TRBV29-1 and TRBJ2-3, with 7 bases matching TRBD1. In germline, CDR1 is SQVTM, CDR2 ANQGSEA. The ends lost 0 bases at V and 4 bases at J; junction bases unmatched: 19. The CDR3 sequence is 19 residues long. The CDR3 nucleotides are TGCAGCGTTGAAGACCCCCCAGGGGGAGATAGGGCCTTCTCAGATACGCAGTATTTT. Protein: CSVEDPPGGDRAFSDTQYF.

This sequence joins TRBV9 and TRBJ2-2; 11 bases match TRBD1. The germline gives CDR1 SGDLS, CDR2 YYNGEE. The CDR3 spans 18 residues. Losses at the gene ends were 3 bases for V and 4 bases for J; bases not matched to a gene: 11. This CDR3 reads CASSAGQGAGLATGELFF. The CDR3 DNA follows: TGTGCCAGCAGCGCAGGACAGGGGGCTGGTCTAGCCACCGGGGAGCTGTTTTTT.

The chain couples TRBV5-1 to TRBJ1-3, with D perhaps TRBD1 (5 bases). CDR1 and CDR2 (germline): SGHRS, YFSETQ. Trimming removed 4 bases at V and 4 bases at J, with 15 bases between. This CDR3 comprises 15 residues. The DNA for the CDR3 is TGCGCCAGCAGCCCGGCGGGGGTGGGCGGAAACACCATATATTTT. Its translation: CASSPAGVGGNTIYF.

The V call is TRBV30, the J call TRBJ1-6, with a possible D match to TRBD1 (6 bases). The CDR3 contains 13 residues. V lost 5 bases and J lost 2, with 7 bases in between. Germline loops: CDR1 GTSNPN, CDR2 SVGIG (reference sequence). CDR3 DNA: TGTGCCTGGGGGACACCCTATAATTCACCCCTCCACTTT. It yields the protein CAWGTPYNSPLHF.

This sequence joins TRBV7-9 and TRBJ1-3; 9 bases align to TRBD1. The germline CDR1 and CDR2 sequences are SEHNR and FQNEAQ (reference sequence). This CDR3 comprises 19 residues. V dropped 6 bases and J dropped 0; count of bases not matched to a gene: 15. CDR3 DNA: TGTGCCAGCAGGGTCGGCGTAGGACAGGGGAGAGACTCTGGAAACACCATATATTTT. Translation gives CASRVGVGQGRDSGNTIYF.

The chain uses TRBV29-1 and TRBJ2-7; TRBD2 agrees at 7 bases. Germline V lookup: CDR1 SQVTM, CDR2 ANQGSEA. There are 13 residues in the CDR3. V was clipped by 5 bases and J by 2 bases; unmatched bases: 6. The CDR3 spells CSVTSENTYEQYF. In DNA form, the CDR3 reads TGCAGCGTTACTAGCGAAAATACCTACGAGCAGTACTTC.

CDR3 loop: CASSRQGAGEKLFF. The CDR3 DNA is TGTGCCAGCAGCAGACAGGGGGCTGGTGAAAAACTGTTTTTT. V is TRBV7-2 and J is TRBJ1-4; 10 bases align to TRBD1. Germline CDR1 SGHTA, CDR2 FQGNSA. The CDR3 sequence is 14 residues long. V shed 5 bases, J shed 7 bases, and the junction held 4 bases outside the gene matches. Variable domain in full (rest from reference TRBV7-2 and TRBJ1-4): GAGVSQSPSNKVTEKGKDVELRCDPISGHTALYWYRQSLGQGLEFLIYFQGNSAPDKSGLPSDRFSAERTGGSVSTLTIQRTQQEDSAVYLCASSRQGAGEKLFFGSGTQLSVL.

J is TRBJ2-2 and V is TRBV5-8; 10 nucleotides match TRBD2. Germline CDR1 SGHTS, CDR2 YDEGEE. Unmatched junction bases numbered 5, after V lost 5 bases and J lost 4 bases. The CDR3 covers 15 residues. The CDR3: CASSTSGMVTGELFF. For the CDR3, the DNA is TGTGCCAGCAGTACTAGCGGGATGGTCACCGGGGAGCTGTTTTTT.